These 3 T cell receptor beta chains came from one sample sequenced in a study of cytomegalovirus exposure and HLA in healthy donors. With 60 Vbeta and 13 Jbeta primers, the PCR was carried out. The table came from immunoSEQ multiplex PCR; TCRdb's copy has only in-frame clones and leaves some out. Among more than 65,000 clones listed, about 74% were seen once. The sequencing input was PBMCs. The receptors were gathered from a woman aged 60-75 years in good health and CMV-seropositive.

The rearrangement uses TRBV5-4 and TRBJ2-7; TRBD1 agrees at 9 bases. This CDR3 spans 15 amino acids. J lost 5 bases, V lost 1 base, and 7 bases had no gene match. Per the germline V gene, CDR1 is SGHNT and CDR2 is YYREEE (reference sequence). CDR3 coding DNA: TGTGCCAGCAGCTTGACGACAGGGGGAATCCACGAGCAGTACTTC. Translating gives CASSLTTGGIHEQYF. Combining the CDR3 with reference TRBV5-4 and TRBJ2-7 gives the whole variable domain ETGVTQSPTHLIKTRGQQVTLRCSSQSGHNTVSWYQQALGQGPQFIFQYYREEENGRGNFPPRFSGLQFPNYSSELNVNALELDDSALYLCASSLTTGGIHEQYFGPGTRLTVT.

V and J are TRBV6-1 and TRBJ1-4, with D possibly matching TRBD1 (6 bases). V was cut by 2 bases and J by 0 bases, with 7 bases left in between. The CDR3 loop spans 15 amino acids. Germline V gene data show CDR1 as MNHNS and CDR2 as SASEGT. The CDR3 spells CASSERTATNEKLFF. The DNA of the CDR3 is TGTGCCAGCAGTGAACGGACAGCAACTAATGAAAAACTGTTTTTT.

This chain joins TRBV5-6 and TRBJ2-7; 10 bases agree with TRBD1. The V gene's germline CDR1 is SGHDT and CDR2 YYEEEE. V shed 4 bases and J 0 bases; nucleotides not matched to a gene: 4. The CDR3 length is 15 residues. The CDR3 region is CASSQGQGSSYEQYF. DNA for the CDR3: TGTGCCAGCAGCCAGGGACAGGGGAGCTCCTACGAGCAGTACTTC. Variable domain in full (rest from reference TRBV5-6 and TRBJ2-7): DAGVTQSPTHLIKTRGQQVTLRCSPKSGHDTVSWYQQALGQGPQFIFQYYEEEERQRGNFPDRFSGHQFPNYSSELNVNALLLGDSALYLCASSQGQGSSYEQYFGPGTRLTVT.